Below, 4 T cell receptor beta chains from the same sample are listed, as sequenced in a study of regulatory T cells in long-lasting Graves disease (dated by TCRdb to the early 2020s). The intended sense of this specimen's time point label: persistent/refractory GD, antithyroid drugs over 5 years with positive TRAb. For both TCR sequencing and RNA sequencing, RNA was extracted from PBMCs using TRIzol. The library came from multiplex PCR. TCRdb lists the instrument as Illumina HiSeq 4000. iRepertoire HTBI primers and Arm-PCR amplification of CDR3 regions were used to construct TCR beta libraries. The raw public data were reprocessed by TCRdb itself: fastp quality trimming at Q25, MiXCR clonotype calling, in-frame beta chains only. CDR3 protein duplicates are merged, each entry listing the most common genes and DNA. For this sample the table gives around 460,000 distinct CDR3 sequences, of which roughly 21% were detected only once. The ten largest clones capture roughly 7% of the sample.

The sample was peripheral blood mononuclear cells (PBMCs), taken when the disease was refractory, from a patient treated with antithyroid drugs. These receptors came from a female donor with Graves disease.

This clonotype was seen at least ten times. This chain links TRBV3-1 with TRBJ2-5, with D possibly being TRBD1 (6 bases). Germline values: CDR1 LGHDT, CDR2 YNNKEL (reference sequence). V was cut by 2 bases and J by 2 bases, with 9 bases left in between. CDR3 length equals 14 residues. For the CDR3, the DNA is TGTGCCAGCAGCCAAAGGGACAAACAAGAGACCCAGTACTTC. Its protein is CASSQRDKQETQYF.

The J gene is TRBJ2-3, the V gene TRBV7-9; TRBD2 aligns across 9 bases. The germline V gene encodes CDR1 SEHNR and CDR2 FQNEAQ (reference sequence). After removal of 6 bases from V and 0 bases from J, the junction contained 7 bases not matched to a gene. This CDR3 region has 16 residues. CDR3 nucleotide sequence: TGTGCCAGCAGACCACTAGCGGGCTTCAGCACAGATACGCAGTATTTT. Its protein product is CASRPLAGFSTDTQYF.

This sequence joins TRBV4-1 and TRBJ1-4; no definite D call. This CDR3 has 15 residues. V lost 4 bases and J 0 bases, leaving 9 bases between the germline ends. The germline CDR1 and CDR2 sequences are MGHRA and YSYEKL. This CDR3 is CASSRDPTTNEKLFF. The CDR3 bases are TGCGCCAGCAGCCGCGACCCTACAACTAATGAAAAACTGTTTTTT.

For this clonotype: With only one base between it and a far larger clone, this is likely a read error. The genes are TRBV7-2 and TRBJ2-5; D gene ambiguous. This CDR3 spans 11 amino acids. V gave up 8 bases and J gave up 5 bases, with 9 bases separating them. CDR1 SGHTA and CDR2 FQGNSA come from the germline V gene. The CDR3 loop reads CASGPLETQYF. The CDR3 DNA follows: TGTGCCAGCGGTCCCCTGGAGACCCAGTACTTC.